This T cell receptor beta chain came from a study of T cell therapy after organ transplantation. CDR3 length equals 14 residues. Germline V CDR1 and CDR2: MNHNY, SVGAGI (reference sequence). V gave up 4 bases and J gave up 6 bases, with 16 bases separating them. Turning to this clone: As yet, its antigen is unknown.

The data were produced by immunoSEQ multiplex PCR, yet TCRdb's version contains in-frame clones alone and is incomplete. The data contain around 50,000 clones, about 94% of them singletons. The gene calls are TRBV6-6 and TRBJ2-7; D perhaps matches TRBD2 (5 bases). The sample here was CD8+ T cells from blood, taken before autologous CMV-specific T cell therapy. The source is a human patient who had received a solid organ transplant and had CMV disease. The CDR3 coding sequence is TGTGCCAGCAGTTGGGAGACGGTGTTCGGCGAGCAGTACTTC. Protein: CASSWETVFGEQYF.